This TCR beta chain was recorded in a study of beta chain features in type 1 diabetes (dated by TCRdb to the late 2010s). As for the study more broadly: No differences in mean age, gender distribution, total cell number or subset yield were found between patients and healthy donors. In the study, TCRB repertoires of sorted circulating CD4+ T cell subsets from recently diagnosed type 1 diabetes patients were compared with those of matched healthy donors. Regulatory and stem cell-like memory subsets were isolated from only 8 patients and about 8 healthy donors, whereas naive and central memory subsets came from all 28 donors. A total of around 110,000,000 sorted cells were examined across all samples, and RNA yield correlated strongly with the number of cells per subset.

The study at large found these results: At VDJ recombination sites, type 1 diabetes patients had fewer insertions and more deleted nucleotides, which implies abnormalities in thymic rearrangement. Only small numbers of individuals were included in the HLA sub-analyses, which left unresolved whether HLA type had any influence on TCRB rearrangement. Because cDNA was sequenced instead of genomic DNA, highly expressing activated cells could be over-represented, though the groups showed no difference in activation or CD3 levels. Shorter templates might be favored by PCR, yet because patient and control samples were amplified and corrected together, any such skew would affect both groups equally. Type 1 diabetes patients showed a moderate but significant shortening of TCRB CDR3 length in all four CD4+ subsets. Naive, central memory and regulatory TCRB repertoires appeared to be more alike among patients than among healthy donors.

The entire isolated RNA was reverse transcribed using the High Capacity cDNA Reverse Transcription Kit, and thus expressed TCRB transcripts were sequenced. Stem cell-like memory T cell samples underwent survey-depth immunoSEQ sequencing, averaging approximately 920,000 total reads per sample. After sorted cells were lysed in RLT buffer, RNA was extracted with DNase-treated RNeasy Micro or Mini kits, with the choice depending on cell number. To prevent cross-contamination, each cell subset was processed individually, whereas patient and healthy donor samples were processed jointly. The immunoSEQ multiplex PCR was used to amplify TCRB sequences from cDNA, generating 87-bp fragments that spanned the CDR3 region. Sequencing of the amplicons was performed on the Illumina HiSeq platform. As for the original processing: PCR bias was computationally corrected using synthetic template baselines, reads within Hamming distance 2 were collapsed, and singletons that could not be merged were discarded. Reads were aligned against IMGT so that V, D and J genes, CDR3 length and insertions or deletions at six rearrangement sites could be assigned. Clonotype counts were normalized to sorted cell number within each subset before computing true diversity and Gini coefficients with the tcR R package. Repertoire sharing was quantified using the overlap coefficient calculated on TCRB nucleotide sequences. The immuneACCESS repertoire file appears here via TCRdb, limited to in-frame rearrangements. These files lack a portion of the clones; in checked studies, under half of the deficit traces to unresolved V genes, and the cause of the others is not known. Clone size and V and J calls were adopted from that table, with D and trimming inferred from the DNA. The table for this sample lists about 47,000 clones; roughly 45% of them were counted only once. The top ten clones comprise over 0.1% of the sample.

This clone was detected a few times. Its antigen is currently not known. No base-level quality is on record; no much larger clone is a single base apart. Each donor gave one peripheral blood draw, roughly 110 mL on average, collected into heparinised tubes. Using a panel that included CD45RO, CCR7, CD25, CD127, CD95 and CD27, naive, central memory, regulatory and stem cell-like memory CD4+ T cells were sorted on a BD FACSAria II. A purity above 98% was achieved for all sorted populations. PBMCs were isolated immediately by Lymphoprep density gradient centrifugation and stained directly without culture. So that batch effects would be minimized, each experiment stained and sorted samples in pairs, pairing one healthy donor with one patient. From V the trimming removes 2 bases and from J it removes 7 bases, while the gene matches leave 6 bases of the junction unaccounted for. From cysteine to phenylalanine, the CDR3 is 15 amino acids long. The kept DNA is CDR3 alone, 45 bases in frame from the first base. Taken from the germline V gene, the CDR1 and CDR2 loops are MDHEN and SYDVKM.

The source is a man aged 25-45 years with type 1 diabetes. The receptor chain draws on TRBV28 and TRBJ2-2, and 8 junctional nucleotides match TRBD2. Sequenced material: stem cell memory CD4+ T cells from blood. The cell subset or site label here, explained by the study, means: stem cell-like memory CD4+ T cells. The CDR3 has the sequence CASSLAGGRSGELFF. The bases read TGTGCCAGCAGTTTAGCGGGGGGCCGGAGCGGGGAGCTGTTTTTT.